This T cell receptor beta chain was found in a study of identical twins. Notes on the study in general: Within monozygotic twins, out-of-frame TCR alpha sharing was underestimated by the models.

There were only healthy Caucasians among the donors. This CDR3 is 12 amino acids long. The V gene lost 0 bases and the J gene lost 1 base, with 4 bases spanning the gap. Germline V gene sequence: CDR1 DFQATT, CDR2 SNEGSKA (reference sequence). This clonotype was detected ten times or more. What it binds is unknown. TCRdb recomputed calls from the 5' RACE reads with MiXCR, one row per CDR3 protein. Of approximately 670,000 distinct CDR3 sequences listed, around 6.1% are singletons. This rearrangement joins TRBV20-1 to TRBJ2-7; no clear D gene. Source material: naive T cells sorted from blood. This receptor was taken from a man aged 18 to 30 in good health. CDR3 bases: TGCAGTGCTAGAGATCCATCCTACGAGCAGTACGTC. It is translated as CSARDPSYEQYV.